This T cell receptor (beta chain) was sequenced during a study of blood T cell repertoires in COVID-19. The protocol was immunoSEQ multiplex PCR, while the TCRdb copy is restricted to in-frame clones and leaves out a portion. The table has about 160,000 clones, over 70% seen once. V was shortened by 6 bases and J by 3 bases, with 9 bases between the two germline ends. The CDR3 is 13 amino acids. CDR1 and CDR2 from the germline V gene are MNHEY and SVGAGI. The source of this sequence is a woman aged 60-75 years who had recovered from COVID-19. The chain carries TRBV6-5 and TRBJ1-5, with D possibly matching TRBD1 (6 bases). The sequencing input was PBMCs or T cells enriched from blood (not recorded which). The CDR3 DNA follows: TGTGCCAGCAGCACAGGGATCAATCAGCCCCAGCATTTT. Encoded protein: CASSTGINQPQHF.